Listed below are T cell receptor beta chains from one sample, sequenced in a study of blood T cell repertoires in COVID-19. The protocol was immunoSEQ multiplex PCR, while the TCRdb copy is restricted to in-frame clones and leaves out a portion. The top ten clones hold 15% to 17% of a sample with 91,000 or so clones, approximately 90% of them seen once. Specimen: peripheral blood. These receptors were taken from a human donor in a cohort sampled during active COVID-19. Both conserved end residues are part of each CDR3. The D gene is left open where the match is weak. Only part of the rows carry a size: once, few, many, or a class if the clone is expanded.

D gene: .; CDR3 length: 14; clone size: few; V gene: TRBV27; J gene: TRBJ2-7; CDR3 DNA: TGTGCCAGCAGCAGCGGGCTAGCTTCCTACGAGCAGTACTTC; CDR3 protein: CASSSGLASYEQYF
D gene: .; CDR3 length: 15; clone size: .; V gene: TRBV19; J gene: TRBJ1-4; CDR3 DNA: TGTGCCAGTAGTATTAAAGGCAGGGCGGAAGAAAAACTGTTTTTT; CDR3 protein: CASSIKGRAEEKLFF
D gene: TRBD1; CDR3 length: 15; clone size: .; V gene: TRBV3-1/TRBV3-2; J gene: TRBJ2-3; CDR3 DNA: TGTGCCAGCAGCCTCCCGACAGGGCCGACAGATACGCAGTATTTT; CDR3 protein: CASSLPTGPTDTQYF
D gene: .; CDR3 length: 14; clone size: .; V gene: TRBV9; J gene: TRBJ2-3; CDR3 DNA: TGTGCCAGCAGCCCTTTCGGGGTGACAGATACGCAGTATTTT; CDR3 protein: CASSPFGVTDTQYF
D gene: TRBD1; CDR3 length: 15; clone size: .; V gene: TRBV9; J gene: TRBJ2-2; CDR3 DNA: TGTGCCAGCAGCGTCGGACAGGGGAACACCGGGGAGCTGTTTTTT; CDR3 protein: CASSVGQGNTGELFF
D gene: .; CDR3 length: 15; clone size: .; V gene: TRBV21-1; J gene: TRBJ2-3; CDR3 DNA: TGTGCCAGCAGCAATGTCGACAGGGGCACAGATACGCAGTATTTT; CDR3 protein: CASSNVDRGTDTQYF
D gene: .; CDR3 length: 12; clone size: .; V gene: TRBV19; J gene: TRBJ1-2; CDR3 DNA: TGTGCCACTGGGGCGGCGAACTATGGCTACACCTTC; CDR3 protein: CATGAANYGYTF
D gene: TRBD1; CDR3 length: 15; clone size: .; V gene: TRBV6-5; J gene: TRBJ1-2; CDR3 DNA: TGTGCCAGCAGTTACGGGGACAGACCTAACTATGGCTACACCTTC; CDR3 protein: CASSYGDRPNYGYTF
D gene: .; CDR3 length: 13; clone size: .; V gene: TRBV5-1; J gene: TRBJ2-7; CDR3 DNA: TGCGCCAGCAGCTTGGAGCTGTCCTACGAGCAGTACTTC; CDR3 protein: CASSLELSYEQYF
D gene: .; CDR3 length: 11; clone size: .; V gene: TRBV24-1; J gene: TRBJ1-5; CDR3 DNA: TGTGCGGCCGGGGGCAATCAGCCCCAGCATTTT; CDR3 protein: CAAGGNQPQHF
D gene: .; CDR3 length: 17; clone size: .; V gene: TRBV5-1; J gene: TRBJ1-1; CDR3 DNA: TGCGCCAGCAGCCTCCGTACAGGGAAAGGCTACGGCACTGAAGCTTTCTTT; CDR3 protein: CASSLRTGKGYGTEAFF
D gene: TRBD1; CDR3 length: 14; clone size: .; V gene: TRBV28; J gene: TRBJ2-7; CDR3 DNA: TGTGCCTCAACGCCGGGACAGCTGAACTACGAGCAGTACTTC; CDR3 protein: CASTPGQLNYEQYF
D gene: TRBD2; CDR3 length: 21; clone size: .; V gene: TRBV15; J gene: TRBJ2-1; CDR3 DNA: TGTGCCACCAGCAGAGACCGTTCCGGGACTAGGTCTGTCGGTGGTTACAATGAGCAGTTCTTC; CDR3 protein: CATSRDRSGTRSVGGYNEQFF
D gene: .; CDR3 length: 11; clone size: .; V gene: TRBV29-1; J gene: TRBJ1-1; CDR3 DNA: TGCAGCGTCCAGGGGTACACTGAAGCTTTCTTT; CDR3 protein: CSVQGYTEAFF
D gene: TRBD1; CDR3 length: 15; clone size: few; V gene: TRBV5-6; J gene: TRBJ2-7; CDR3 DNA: TGTGCCAGCAGCACAGGGACAGGGTTCTCCTACGAGCAGTACTTC; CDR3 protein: CASSTGTGFSYEQYF
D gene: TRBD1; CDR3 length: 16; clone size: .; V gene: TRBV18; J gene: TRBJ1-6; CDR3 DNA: TGTGCCAGCTCACCAGGGTGGGGGACAGGGGGCTCACCCCTCCACTTT; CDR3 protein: CASSPGWGTGGSPLHF
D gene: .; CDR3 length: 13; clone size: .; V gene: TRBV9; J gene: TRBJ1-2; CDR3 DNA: TGTGCCAGCAGCGTAGAGGGGAACTATGGCTACACCTTC; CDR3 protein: CASSVEGNYGYTF
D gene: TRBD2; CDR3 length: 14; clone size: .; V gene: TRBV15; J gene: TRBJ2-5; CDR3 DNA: TGTGCCACCAGGATAGCGGGGCTCGGGGAGACCCAGTACTTC; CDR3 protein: CATRIAGLGETQYF